Below are 25 T cell receptor beta chains sequenced from a single sample in a study of T cell responses to AZD1222 COVID-19 vaccine. The table came from immunoSEQ multiplex PCR; TCRdb's copy has only in-frame clones and leaves some out. The sample lists roughly 160,000 clones, less than 95% seen once, with about 1.4% in the top ten. This specimen consisted of peripheral blood, obtained on day 0 of AZD1222 vaccination. The origin of the receptors is an adult in good health.

The gene calls are TRBV11-3 and TRBJ1-4; D gene ambiguous. The ends were cut back, 1 base at V and 8 bases at J, with 17 bases in the middle. The CDR3 length is 16 residues. Germline V gene lookup returns CDR1 SGHNT and CDR2 YENEEA. The CDR3 DNA sequence: TGTGCCAGCAGCTTAGGGAAAAAGGGCCGACGGGAAAAACTGTTTTTT. It codes for CASSLGKKGRREKLFF.

The chain carries TRBV11-3 and TRBJ1-1; 7 nucleotides align to TRBD1. The J segment lost 1 base and the V segment lost 6 bases, leaving 5 bases of the junction unmatched. Germline CDR1 is SGHNT and CDR2 is YENEEA. The CDR3 is 14 amino acids. CDR3 nucleotides: TGTGCCAGCAGAACCGGGACAGCGAACACTGAAGCTTTCTTT. It translates to CASRTGTANTEAFF.

The chain is built from TRBV7-2 and TRBJ1-4; 9 bases align to TRBD1. Germline V gene data show CDR1 as SGHTA and CDR2 as FQGNSA. V was clipped by 5 bases and J by 4 bases; unmatched bases: 5. The CDR3 spans 15 residues. The CDR3 DNA is TGTGCCAGCAGCGCAAGACAGGGGGTTAATGAAAAACTGTTTTTT. Protein sequence: CASSARQGVNEKLFF.

V usage is TRBV3-1 (or the pseudogene TRBV3-2) and J usage is TRBJ2-5; TRBD1 matches 9 bases. The CDR3 length is 13 residues. Trimming cost V 8 bases and J 4 bases; bases outside gene matches: 5. In germline, CDR1 is LGHDT, CDR2 YNNKEL (reference sequence). CDR3 region: CASVRQGGETQYF. In DNA form, the CDR3 reads TGTGCCAGCGTCAGACAGGGGGGAGAGACCCAGTACTTC.

The chain links TRBV14 to TRBJ1-2; no clear D gene. Trimming removed 3 bases at V and 0 bases at J, with 29 bases between. This CDR3 comprises 21 residues. Germline CDR1 is SGHDN and CDR2 is FVKESK. CDR3 residues: CASSQLDYRWSRRAANYGYTF. CDR3 DNA: TGTGCCAGCAGCCAGCTAGACTACCGCTGGTCGAGAAGGGCCGCTAACTATGGCTACACCTTC.

The chain carries TRBV2 and TRBJ2-3; D not resolved. The CDR3 runs 14 residues. The germline V gene encodes CDR1 SNHLY and CDR2 FYNNEI. The V end lost 6 bases, the J end lost 0 bases, and 10 bases lay between the germline ends. The CDR3 DNA reads as TGTGCCAGCAGGCCGACTTCTAGCACAGATACGCAGTATTTT. Translated: CASRPTSSTDTQYF.

This clone was found a few times. The gene calls are TRBV7-8 and TRBJ1-4; D is uncertain. The V gene's germline CDR1 is SGHVS and CDR2 FQNEAQ. V shed 3 bases and J shed 0 bases, with 14 bases lying between them. CDR3 length: 17 residues. CDR3: CASSLLGGPATNEKLFF. The CDR3 coding sequence is TGTGCCAGCAGCTTGCTCGGCGGGCCTGCAACTAATGAAAAACTGTTTTTT. Filled out from reference TRBV7-8 and TRBJ1-4, the complete variable domain reads GAGVSQSPRYKVAKRGQDVALRCDPISGHVSLFWYQQALGQGPEFLTYFQNEAQLDKSGLPSDRFFAERPEGSVSTLKIQRTQQEDSAVYLCASSLLGGPATNEKLFFGSGTQLSVL.

CDR3: CASSLSGGLPYGYTF. CDR3 coding DNA: TGTGCCAGCAGCTTATCGGGAGGCCTCCCTTATGGCTACACCTTC. The chain uses TRBV7-2 and TRBJ1-2; no clear D gene. Germline V CDR1 and CDR2: SGHTA, FQGNSA. V lost 2 bases to trimming and J lost 5 bases, with 15 bases between them. This CDR3 comprises 15 residues.

The V gene is TRBV7-9, the J gene TRBJ1-6; D gene uncertain. V was pared by 4 bases and J by 6 bases, with 10 bases between. The germline V gene has CDR1 SEHNR and CDR2 FQNEAQ (reference sequence). CDR3 length: 14 residues. DNA of the CDR3: TGTGCCAGCAGCTCCCTTAGGGCTAATTCACCCCTCCACTTT. Amino acid sequence: CASSSLRANSPLHF.

The chain carries TRBV7-3 and TRBJ2-1; 8 nucleotides line up with TRBD2. V dropped 1 base and J dropped 0; count of bases not matched to a gene: 11. This CDR3 region has 19 residues. The germline V gene encodes CDR1 SGHTA and CDR2 FQGTGA. The CDR3 nucleotides read TGTGCCAGCAGCTTAAAGGCGGCGGGGGGATATAGCTCCTACAATGAGCAGTTCTTC. It specifies CASSLKAAGGYSSYNEQFF.

The chain joins TRBV28 to TRBJ1-2; TRBD1 matches 7 bases. V shed 5 bases, J shed 3 bases, and the junction held 9 bases outside the gene matches. Germline-derived CDR1 and CDR2 are MDHEN and SYDVKM. The CDR3 has 15 amino acids. CDR3 residues: CASSPFTGVDYGYTF. The CDR3 DNA sequence: TGTGCCAGCAGTCCCTTTACAGGGGTCGACTATGGCTACACCTTC.

The chain links TRBV4-1 to TRBJ1-5; 9 bases match TRBD1. V dropped 2 bases and J dropped 6; count of bases not matched to a gene: 2. The V gene's germline CDR1 is MGHRA and CDR2 YSYEKL. This CDR3 is 14 amino acids long. The CDR3: CASSQLGQGQPQHF. The CDR3 bases are TGCGCCAGCAGCCAATTGGGACAGGGTCAGCCCCAGCATTTT.

J is TRBJ1-2 and V is TRBV7-9, with 7 bases lining up with TRBD1. Germline V CDR1 and CDR2: SEHNR, FQNEAQ (reference sequence). V gave up 5 bases and J gave up 7 bases; unmatched junction bases: 4. This CDR3 spans 12 amino acids. The CDR3 sequence is CASSGNRGGYTF. CDR3 sequence (DNA): TGTGCCAGCAGCGGAAACAGGGGTGGCTACACCTTC.

This clone was counted only a few times. The chain carries TRBV7-2 and TRBJ1-2; 7 bases are a match to TRBD1. The V gene's germline CDR1 is SGHTA and CDR2 FQGNSA. CDR3 size: 15 residues. Trimming cost V 5 bases and J 4 bases; bases outside gene matches: 10. CDR3 amino acids: CASSVGQAGVYGYTF. The CDR3 nucleotides are TGTGCCAGCAGCGTTGGACAGGCAGGGGTCTATGGCTACACCTTC.

The V and J genes are TRBV4-1 and TRBJ2-7, with D perhaps matching TRBD1 or TRBD2 (6 bases each). There are 15 residues in the CDR3. The V and J ends lost 3 bases and 1 base respectively, with 13 bases between them. CDR1 and CDR2 from the germline V gene are MGHRA and YSYEKL. This chain's CDR3 is CASSHPSGASYEQYF. DNA for the CDR3: TGCGCCAGCAGCCACCCATCGGGGGCGTCCTACGAGCAGTACTTC.

This clone was counted a single time. The chain is built from TRBV6-1 and TRBJ1-5; 8 nucleotides line up with TRBD1. J gave up 11 bases and V 0 bases, and 3 bases lay outside the gene matches. Per germline, CDR1 MNHNS and CDR2 SASEGT. The CDR3 totals 13 residues. CDR3 residues: CASSEAGTGAQHF. DNA of the CDR3: TGTGCCAGCAGTGAAGCCGGGACAGGAGCCCAGCATTTT.

This chain connects TRBV5-1 to TRBJ2-5; D is perhaps TRBD1 (6 bases). Between the trimmed V and J ends, which lost 1 base and 3 bases, there was a span of 10 bases. CDR1 and CDR2 (germline): SGHRS, YFSETQ. There are 14 residues in the CDR3. As DNA, the CDR3 is TGCGCCAGCAGCTTGATAGGGGGTGAAGAGACCCAGTACTTC. It codes for CASSLIGGEETQYF.

This rearrangement joins TRBV19 to TRBJ1-6; D is possibly TRBD1 (6 bases). V was clipped by 3 bases and J by 3 bases, with 12 bases between them. The CDR3 contains 16 residues. CDR1 is LNHDA, CDR2 SQIVND, per germline (reference sequence). CDR3 DNA: TGTGCCAGTAGTATGGAGGGGGGTTTCTATAATTCACCCCTCCACTTT. It encodes CASSMEGGFYNSPLHF.

The V call is TRBV11-1, the J call TRBJ2-1; possibly TRBD2 for D (5 bases). This CDR3 has 13 residues. V dropped 5 bases and J dropped 7 bases, with 12 bases sitting between them. CDR1 SGHAT and CDR2 FQDESV come from the germline V gene (reference sequence). The CDR3 DNA is TGTGCCAGCAGCCGCCAGACGGGGAATGAGCAGTTCTTC. Its translation is CASSRQTGNEQFF.

The rearrangement links TRBV5-1 to TRBJ1-3; D is undetermined. V was cut by 4 bases and J by 2 bases, with 7 bases left in between. The CDR3 extends over 13 amino acids. Germline V gene lookup returns CDR1 SGHRS and CDR2 YFSETQ. CDR3 sequence: CASSPPTGNTIYF. In DNA, the CDR3 is TGCGCCAGCAGCCCTCCTACTGGAAACACCATATATTTT.

The chain couples TRBV2 to TRBJ1-1; no firm D call. Trimming took 4 bases from V and 3 from J, leaving 6 bases between them. Germline loops: CDR1 SNHLY, CDR2 FYNNEI. This CDR3 is built from 12 residues. The CDR3 loop is CASSAKDTEAFF. The CDR3 DNA reads as TGTGCCAGCAGTGCCAAGGACACTGAAGCTTTCTTT.

V usage is TRBV6-5 and J usage is TRBJ1-1, with 7 bases identical to TRBD1. In germline, CDR1 is MNHEY, CDR2 SVGAGI. This CDR3 comprises 14 residues. The ends lost 8 bases at V and 1 base at J; junction bases unmatched: 7. CDR3 DNA sequence: TGTGCCAGCCCCGGCGGGGACAGGAACACTGAAGCTTTCTTT. Amino acids: CASPGGDRNTEAFF.

In this sample, this clone turned up once. In DNA, the CDR3 is TGTGCCAGCGCTGGGTCAGTAAACACTGAAGCTTTCTTT. Translation gives CASAGSVNTEAFF. The chain has TRBV14 and TRBJ1-1; D gene uncertain. This CDR3 has 13 residues. The germline CDR1 and CDR2 sequences are SGHDN and FVKESK. V lost 8 bases, J lost 2 bases, and 12 bases lay in between.

The rearrangement uses TRBV6-6 and TRBJ2-7, with D perhaps matching TRBD2 (5 bases). The CDR3 is made up of 12 amino acids. V was cut by 6 bases and J by 2 bases, with 8 bases left in between. Germline V lookup: CDR1 MNHNY, CDR2 SVGAGI (reference sequence). The CDR3 region has the DNA TGTGCCAGCAGCCGGGATCCCTACGAGCAGTACTTC. This translates into CASSRDPYEQYF.

The J gene is TRBJ2-2, the V gene TRBV7-2; TRBD2 is a possible D gene (5 bases). Germline CDR1 SGHTA, CDR2 FQGNSA. This CDR3 has 13 amino acids. V was shortened by 4 bases and J by 5 bases, with 8 bases between the two germline ends. CDR3 sequence reads: CASSSGITGELFF. CDR3 DNA: TGTGCCAGCAGCTCCGGGATTACCGGGGAGCTGTTTTTT.